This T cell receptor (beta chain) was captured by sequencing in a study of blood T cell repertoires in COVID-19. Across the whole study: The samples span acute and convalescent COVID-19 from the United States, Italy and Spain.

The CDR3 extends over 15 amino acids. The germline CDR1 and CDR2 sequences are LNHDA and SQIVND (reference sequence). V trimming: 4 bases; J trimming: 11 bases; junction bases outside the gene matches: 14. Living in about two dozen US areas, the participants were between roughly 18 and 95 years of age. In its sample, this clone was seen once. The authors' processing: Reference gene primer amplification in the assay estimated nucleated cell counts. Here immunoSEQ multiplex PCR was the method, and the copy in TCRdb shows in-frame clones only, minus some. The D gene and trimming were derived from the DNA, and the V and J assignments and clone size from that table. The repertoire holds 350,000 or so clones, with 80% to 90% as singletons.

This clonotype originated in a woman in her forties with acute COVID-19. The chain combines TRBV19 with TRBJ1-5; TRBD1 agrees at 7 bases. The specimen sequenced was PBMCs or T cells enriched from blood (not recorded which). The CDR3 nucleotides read TGTGCCAGTAGTAGGGGGACAGCCGTAATGATTTCCCAGCATTTT. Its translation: CASSRGTAVMISQHF.